This T cell receptor beta chain was captured in a study of cytotoxic CD8 clonotypes in ibrutinib-treated CLL. Study background: After a median of 68 months, around 15 patients stayed remitted and some twelve progressed; responses had been partial in 24 and complete in 2.

Study results and limitations: Elevated clonality accompanied ibrutinib response, with a return toward baseline values at progression.

The method was immunoSEQ multiplex PCR; TCRdb's version includes in-frame clones alone and lacks a portion of them. The sample has around 70,000 clones, 70% to 90% seen once. A remark on this clone: Its antigen is not known.

The V and J ends lost 6 bases and 3 bases respectively, with 19 bases between them. The CDR3 extends over 16 amino acids. The germline gives CDR1 MDHEN, CDR2 SYDVKM. The chain employs TRBV28 and TRBJ2-3, with D possibly TRBD2 on 6 matching bases. The source was PBMCs, collected after 24 months of ibrutinib treatment. The TCR comes from a human donor with chronic lymphocytic leukemia. CDR3 sequence: CASRGGPGSGTDTQYF. In nucleotides, the CDR3 is TGTGCCAGCAGGGGGGGACCCGGGAGCGGGACAGATACGCAGTATTTT. Full variable domain (remainder filled in from reference TRBV28 and TRBJ2-3): DVKVTQSSRYLVKRTGEKVFLECVQDMDHENMFWYRQDPGLGLRLIYFSYDVKMKEKGDIPEGYSVSREKKERFSLILESASTNQTSMYLCASRGGPGSGTDTQYFGPGTRLTVL.